The rows below give T cell receptor beta chains drawn from one sample of a study of cytomegalovirus exposure and HLA in healthy donors. Repertoires were generated with immunoSEQ multiplex PCR, while TCRdb's copy carries only in-frame clones and drops some. The listing records under 200,000 clones. Material for sequencing was PBMCs. These receptors all stem from a woman aged 18-35 years in good health and CMV-seropositive. CDR3s include the opening cysteine and the closing phenylalanine or tryptophan. The order of the fields is J gene, V gene, CDR3 protein.

J gene: TRBJ2-2
V gene: TRBV28
CDR3 protein: CASSPRWSGTGELFF

J gene: TRBJ2-3
V gene: TRBV18
CDR3 protein: CASSRTSGGALADTQYF

J gene: TRBJ2-5
V gene: TRBV7-2
CDR3 protein: CASSLGGSVGETQYF

J gene: TRBJ2-1
V gene: TRBV5-4
CDR3 protein: CASSLGGTPTNEQFF

J gene: TRBJ1-5
V gene: TRBV7-2
CDR3 protein: CASSLGGQPQHF

J gene: TRBJ2-2
V gene: TRBV5-4
CDR3 protein: CASSSLAGPKTGELFF

J gene: TRBJ2-5
V gene: TRBV7-8
CDR3 protein: CASSLGEGLAETQYF

J gene: TRBJ2-7
V gene: TRBV9
CDR3 protein: CASSPRTSGYYEQYF

J gene: TRBJ2-7
V gene: TRBV25-1
CDR3 protein: CASSDPGQSYEQYF

J gene: TRBJ2-1
V gene: TRBV7-9
CDR3 protein: CASSSGTGVYNEQFF

J gene: TRBJ1-1
V gene: TRBV10-1
CDR3 protein: CASSEPHPGTGRRNTEAFF

J gene: TRBJ2-3
V gene: TRBV7-7
CDR3 protein: CASSPSGGSTDTQYF

J gene: TRBJ2-7
V gene: TRBV30
CDR3 protein: CAWSFALAGGSYEQYF

J gene: TRBJ2-7
V gene: TRBV19
CDR3 protein: CASSISGTGSSYEQYF

J gene: TRBJ1-4
V gene: TRBV18
CDR3 protein: CASSPPSGTGTGEKLFF

J gene: TRBJ1-2
V gene: TRBV19
CDR3 protein: CASSLRTGGSYGYTF

J gene: TRBJ2-3
V gene: TRBV5-1
CDR3 protein: CASSRGLAGVGTDTQYF

J gene: TRBJ2-2
V gene: TRBV2
CDR3 protein: CASTVRSYTGELFF